This TCR beta chain is from a study of cytomegalovirus exposure and HLA in healthy donors. Clones were read by immunoSEQ multiplex PCR, and TCRdb kept only the in-frame ones, dropping some. The sample lists roughly 90,000 clones; 85% were seen once. Germline values: CDR1 LNHDA, CDR2 SQIVND (reference sequence). The CDR3 extends over 15 amino acids. Losses at the gene ends were 3 bases for V and 4 bases for J; bases not matched to a gene: 4. Sequences were obtained from PBMCs. The TCR comes from a man aged 18 to 30 in good health and CMV-seropositive. V gene TRBV19 combines with J gene TRBJ2-5, with 11 bases lining up with TRBD1. DNA of the CDR3: TGTGCCAGTAGTATGGGGGACAGGGGGGGAGAGACCCAGTACTTC. It is translated as CASSMGDRGGETQYF.